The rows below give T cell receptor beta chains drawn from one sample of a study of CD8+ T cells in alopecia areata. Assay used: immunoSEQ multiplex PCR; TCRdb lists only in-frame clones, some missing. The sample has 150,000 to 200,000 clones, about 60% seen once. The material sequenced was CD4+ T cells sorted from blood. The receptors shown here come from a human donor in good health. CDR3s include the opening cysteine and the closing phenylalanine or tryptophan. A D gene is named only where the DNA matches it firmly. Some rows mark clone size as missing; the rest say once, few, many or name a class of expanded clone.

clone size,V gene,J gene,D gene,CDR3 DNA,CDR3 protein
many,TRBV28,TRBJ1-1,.,TGTGCCAGCACCCCCCGGGGGCGTGATGAAGCTTTCTTT,CASTPRGRDEAFF
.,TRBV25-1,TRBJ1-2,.,TGTGCCAGCAGCCCCCGGACATCCGCTAACTATGGCTACACCTTC,CASSPRTSANYGYTF
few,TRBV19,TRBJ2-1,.,TGTGCCAGTAGTTTTGGGCCTAATGTTGAGCAGTTCTTC,CASSFGPNVEQFF
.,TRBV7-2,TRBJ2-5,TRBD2,TGTGCCAGCAGCTCCGGACTAGCGGGACTCGAGACCCAGTACTTC,CASSSGLAGLETQYF
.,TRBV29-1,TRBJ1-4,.,TGCAGCGTTACAGACAGTTTCGTTGCCGGAAAACTGTTTTTT,CSVTDSFVAGKLFF
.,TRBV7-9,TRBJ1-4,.,TGTGCCAGCAGCTACCTAGCTGCCCGGGAAGCAACTAATGAAAAACTGTTTTTT,CASSYLAAREATNEKLFF
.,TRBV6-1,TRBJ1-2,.,TGTGCCACTCCGCCGGACAACTACACCTTC,CATPPDNYTF
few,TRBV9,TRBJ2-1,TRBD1,TGTGCCAGTAAGGGACAGGCGGACAATGAGCAGTTCTTC,CASKGQADNEQFF
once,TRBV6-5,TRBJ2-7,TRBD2,TGTGCCAGCAGTTACTCGATTAGCGGGTCCTCCTACGAGCAGTACTTC,CASSYSISGSSYEQYF
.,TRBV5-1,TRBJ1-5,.,TGCGCCAGCAGCCCGGGGAGGGGCCCGGGTCAGCCCCAGCATTTT,CASSPGRGPGQPQHF
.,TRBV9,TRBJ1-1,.,TGTGCCAGCAGCGTAGGGGGAGGGATCACTGAAGCTTTCTTT,CASSVGGGITEAFF
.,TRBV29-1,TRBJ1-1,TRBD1,TGCAGCGTTAGGACAGGGGTGAACACTGAAGCTTTCTTT,CSVRTGVNTEAFF
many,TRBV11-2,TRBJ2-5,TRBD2,TGTGCCAGCAGCACTAGCGGGGGACAAGAGACCCAGTACTTC,CASSTSGGQETQYF
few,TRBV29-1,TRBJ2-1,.,TGCAGCGTTCGACCTGGCGGACACAATGAGCAGTTCTTC,CSVRPGGHNEQFF
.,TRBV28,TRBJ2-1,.,TGTGCCAGCAGGACGAACTACCCCGGCATGTACAATGAGCAGTTCTTC,CASRTNYPGMYNEQFF
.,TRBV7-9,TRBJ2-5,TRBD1,TGTGCCAGCAGCCACCGGGACAGGGGACAAGAGACCCAGTACTTC,CASSHRDRGQETQYF
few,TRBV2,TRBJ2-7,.,TGTGCCACGGACCGGTGGAGCTCCTACGAGCAGTACTTC,CATDRWSSYEQYF
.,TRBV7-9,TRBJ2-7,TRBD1,TGTGCCAGCAGCTCGTCCGTGACAGGGATTGGCGAGCAGTACTTC,CASSSSVTGIGEQYF
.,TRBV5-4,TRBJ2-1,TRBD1,TGTGCCAGCAGCTTGCCGGGACAGGGCTACAATGAGCAGTTCTTC,CASSLPGQGYNEQFF
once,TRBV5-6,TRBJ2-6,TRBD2,TGTGCCAGCAGCTTGCACCTAGCGGGAGGCTCTGGGGCCAACGTCCTGACTTTC,CASSLHLAGGSGANVLTF
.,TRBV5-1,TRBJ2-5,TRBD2,TGCGCCAGCAGCTTGGGACTAGCGGGAGGCCAAGAGACCCAGTACTTC,CASSLGLAGGQETQYF
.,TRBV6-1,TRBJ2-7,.,TGTGCCAGCATTACTGTAGGGGGCTCCTACGAGCAGTACTTC,CASITVGGSYEQYF
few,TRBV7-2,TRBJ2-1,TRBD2,TGTGCCAGCAGCTTGTCGGCGGGAGTTAATGAGCAGTTCTTC,CASSLSAGVNEQFF
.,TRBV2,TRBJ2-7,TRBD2,TGTGCCAGCAGTGACGGTAGCGGGAGGCGGTACGAGCAGTACTTC,CASSDGSGRRYEQYF
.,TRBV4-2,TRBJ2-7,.,TGTGCCAGCAGCCAAGGTACAGGGAATTTCTACGAGCAGTACTTC,CASSQGTGNFYEQYF
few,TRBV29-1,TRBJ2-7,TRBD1,TGCAGCGGAGGACAGGGGGCCTACGAGCAGTACTTC,CSGGQGAYEQYF
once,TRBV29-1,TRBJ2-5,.,TGCAGCGTTGATACAGGAAAAGAGACCCAGTACTTC,CSVDTGKETQYF
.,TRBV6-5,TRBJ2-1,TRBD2,TGTGCCAGCAGTTACTTACTAGCGGGAGCTTGGGATGAGCAGTTCTTC,CASSYLLAGAWDEQFF
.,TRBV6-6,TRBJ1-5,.,TGTGCCAGCAGATCGAGCAATCAGCCCCAGCATTTT,CASRSSNQPQHF
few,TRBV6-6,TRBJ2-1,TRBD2,TGTGCCAGCAGTTACACGACTAGCGGCAATGAGCAGTTCTTC,CASSYTTSGNEQFF
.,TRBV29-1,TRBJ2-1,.,TGCAGCGCAGCCCTAGTAAGCTCCTACAATGAGCAGTTCTTC,CSAALVSSYNEQFF
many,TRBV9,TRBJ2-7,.,TGTGCCAGCAGCGTAGTCCGAAGGGGAAAGTCCTACGAGCAGTACTTC,CASSVVRRGKSYEQYF
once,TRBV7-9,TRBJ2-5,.,TGTGCCAGCAGCTTAGTAGTGGAGACCCAGTACTTC,CASSLVVETQYF
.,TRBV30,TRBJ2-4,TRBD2,TGTGCCTGGAGTGTAGATAGCGGGAGAGTCAACATTCAGTACTTC,CAWSVDSGRVNIQYF
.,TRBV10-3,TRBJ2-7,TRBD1,TGTGCCATCAGTGGGGGACAGGTGGTTTTGCGCGAGCAGTACTTC,CAISGGQVVLREQYF
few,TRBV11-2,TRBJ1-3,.,TGTGCCAGCAGCTTAGCGGTCACCCACTCTGGAAACACCATATATTTT,CASSLAVTHSGNTIYF
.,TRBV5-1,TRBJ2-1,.,TGCGCCAGCAGCTCGACCCGAAACAATGAGCAGTTCTTC,CASSSTRNNEQFF
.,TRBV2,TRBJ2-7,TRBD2,TGTGCCAGCACCCCGTTGGGACTAGAGGACGAGCAGTACTTC,CASTPLGLEDEQYF
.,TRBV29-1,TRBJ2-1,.,TGCAGCGTTGAACTTAGCGGTATCTACAATGAGCAGTTCTTC,CSVELSGIYNEQFF
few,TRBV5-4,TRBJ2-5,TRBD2,TGTGCCAGCAGCTTAGCGGGAGCAGAGACCCAGTACTTC,CASSLAGAETQYF
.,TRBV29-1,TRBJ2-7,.,TGCAGCGTGATACCGGGCCTTAACTCCTACGAGCAGTACTTC,CSVIPGLNSYEQYF
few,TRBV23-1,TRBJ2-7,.,TGCGCCAGCAGTCCGGGTGAGCAGTACTTC,CASSPGEQYF
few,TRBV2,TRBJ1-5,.,TGTGCCAGCAGGCTTGGGACATCTCATCAGCCCCAGCATTTT,CASRLGTSHQPQHF
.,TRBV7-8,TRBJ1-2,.,TGTGCCAGCAGCTTATCTGAGATTGGACAGAGCTATGGCTACACCTTC,CASSLSEIGQSYGYTF
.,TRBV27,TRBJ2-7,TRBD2,TGTGCCAGCAGTTTATCCCTAGCGGTTGCCTACGAGCAGTACTTC,CASSLSLAVAYEQYF
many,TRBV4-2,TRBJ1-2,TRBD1,TGTGCCAGCAGCCCGGACAGGGGGCCTCGCTATGGCTACACCTTC,CASSPDRGPRYGYTF
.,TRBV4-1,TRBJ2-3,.,TGCGCCAGCAGCCAAGAAGGGCCAGATACGCAGTATTTT,CASSQEGPDTQYF
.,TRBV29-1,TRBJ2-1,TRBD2,TGCAGCGTTTCCAGCGGGACCGGTCCCTACAATGAGCAGTTCTTC,CSVSSGTGPYNEQFF
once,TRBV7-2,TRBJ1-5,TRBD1,TGTGCCAGCAGCTTGGGACAGGGTCGGAGCAATCAGCCCCAGCATTTT,CASSLGQGRSNQPQHF
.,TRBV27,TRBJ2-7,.,TGTGCCAGCAGCCATGCCGTAGGCCAGTCCTACGAGCAGTACTTC,CASSHAVGQSYEQYF
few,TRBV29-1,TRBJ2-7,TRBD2,TGCAGCGTTGAAACGTCCGGCCGGGAGGGTTTCGAGCAGTACTTC,CSVETSGREGFEQYF
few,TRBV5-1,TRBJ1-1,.,TGCGCCAGCAGCTTACAGGGAGGCAGCACTGAAGCTTTCTTT,CASSLQGGSTEAFF
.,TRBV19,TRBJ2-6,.,TGTGCCAGTAGTATACAGGGGACTGGGGCCAACGTCCTGACTTTC,CASSIQGTGANVLTF
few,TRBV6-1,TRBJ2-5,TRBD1,TGTGCCAGCAGTAGGGGGCCCCAAGAGACCCAGTACTTC,CASSRGPQETQYF
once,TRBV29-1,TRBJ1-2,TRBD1,TGCAGCGTTTCGACAGGGACCAACTATGGCTACACCTTC,CSVSTGTNYGYTF
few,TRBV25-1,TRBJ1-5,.,TGTGCCAGCAGTGAACCGGGGACTCAGCCCCAGCATTTT,CASSEPGTQPQHF
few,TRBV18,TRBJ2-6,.,TGTGCCAGCTCGGAGGGACTCAACTCTGGGGCCAACGTCCTGACTTTC,CASSEGLNSGANVLTF
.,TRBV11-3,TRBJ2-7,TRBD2,TGTGCCAGCAGCTCGGGGGGCTACGAGCAGTACTTC,CASSSGGYEQYF
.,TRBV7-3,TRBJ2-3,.,TGTGCCAGCAGCTTAAGGCGGGATGATACGCAGTATTTT,CASSLRRDDTQYF